The clone carrying this T cell receptor beta chain was picked up a small number of times. Its specificity is unknown. Donors sampled were nominally healthy, though unrecorded immune exposures were likely. This record belongs to a study of cytomegalovirus exposure and HLA in healthy donors. Study findings and constraints: According to a later analysis, donors in an Asian-associated ancestry cluster reportedly had fewer N-insertions than the approximately 620-donor mean. Sequencing likely produced, as an artifact, a cluster of highly shared sequence variants.

PCR involved 60 Vbeta and 13 Jbeta primers. Sequencing used immunoSEQ multiplex PCR; TCRdb keeps in-frame clones, though not all of them. The sample yields about 110,000 clones, less than 85% seen once. The sequence came from a man in his sixties in good health and CMV-seronegative. The sample taken for sequencing was PBMCs.

The CDR3 reads CASSLTPEAFF. DNA of the CDR3: TGTGCCAGCAGTTTGACACCTGAAGCTTTCTTT. J is TRBJ1-1 and V is TRBV6-1; D is ambiguous. CDR1 MNHNS and CDR2 SASEGT come from the germline V gene. This CDR3 comprises 11 residues. V lost 5 bases and J lost 6, with 7 bases in between.